Described below is a single T cell receptor beta chain sequence and its context. Its cognate antigen is unknown. A much larger clone is a single base away; this may be a read error. No treatment of any kind had been given to any patient before thyroid surgery. The data were taken from a study of metastatic and nonmetastatic thyroid tumors. Study context: Peripheral blood and tumor or nodule samples from malignant and benign thyroid patients were compared. Broader study findings: Significantly higher TCR beta diversity was reportedly seen in malignant thyroid tumors than benign nodules, in blood and tumor.

As originally analysed: Clinicopathological groups supplied CDR3 differences that were used to build a distant-metastasis classifier for papillary thyroid cancer. TCRdb re-processed the PCR reads through MiXCR. The V and J calls were determined by TCRdb, not by the authors. The sample lists approximately 17,000 clones, about 26% occurring once. The sequenced material came from adjacent normal tissue. This sequence was found in a female donor with papillary thyroid cancer or a benign thyroid nodule (not recorded which). Some clones in this sample may be carry-over from other donors' samples.

The CDR3 nucleotides are TGTGCCAGCACCCTAACACCAAGGGGTTACAATGAGCATTTCTTC. This sequence encodes CASTLTPRGYNEHFF. This rearrangement joins TRBV27 to TRBJ2-1, with D perhaps matching TRBD1 (5 bases). Germline V lookup: CDR1 MNHEY, CDR2 SMNVEV (reference sequence). The CDR3 runs 15 residues.